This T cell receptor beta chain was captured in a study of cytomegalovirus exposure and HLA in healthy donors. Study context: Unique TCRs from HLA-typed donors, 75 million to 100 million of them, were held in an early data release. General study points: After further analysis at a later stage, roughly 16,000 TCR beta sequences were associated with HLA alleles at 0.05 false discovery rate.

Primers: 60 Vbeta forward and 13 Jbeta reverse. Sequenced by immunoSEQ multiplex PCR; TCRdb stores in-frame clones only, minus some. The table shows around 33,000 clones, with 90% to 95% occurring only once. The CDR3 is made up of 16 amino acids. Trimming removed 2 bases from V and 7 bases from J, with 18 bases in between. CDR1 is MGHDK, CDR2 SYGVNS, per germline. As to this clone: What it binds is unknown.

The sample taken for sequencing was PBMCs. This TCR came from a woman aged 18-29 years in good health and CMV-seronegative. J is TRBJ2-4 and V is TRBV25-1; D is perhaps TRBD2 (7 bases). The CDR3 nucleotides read TGTGCCAGCAGTGAAAGGGGGGAGGGAGGTGGGAACATTCAGTACTTC. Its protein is CASSERGEGGGNIQYF.